The entry below gives a single T cell receptor beta chain sequence along with its context. TCRdb analysed the PCR reads with MiXCR anew, one entry per CDR3 protein. The profile shows about 11,000 distinct CDR3 sequences, about 50% of them singletons. From germline, CDR1 is MNHEY and CDR2 SMNVEV (reference sequence). Losses at the gene ends were 8 bases for V and 4 bases for J; bases not matched to a gene: 3. This CDR3 is built from 12 residues. The data belong to a study of tumor-infiltrating lymphocytes in oesophageal squamous cell carcinoma. The sample comprised esophageal tumor tissue. This TCR came from a female donor with esophageal squamous cell carcinoma. This rearrangement joins TRBV27 to TRBJ2-3, with TRBD2 matching over 7 bases. This chain's CDR3 is CASGTSADTQYF. The CDR3 coding sequence is TGTGCCAGCGGCACTAGCGCAGATACGCAGTATTTT.